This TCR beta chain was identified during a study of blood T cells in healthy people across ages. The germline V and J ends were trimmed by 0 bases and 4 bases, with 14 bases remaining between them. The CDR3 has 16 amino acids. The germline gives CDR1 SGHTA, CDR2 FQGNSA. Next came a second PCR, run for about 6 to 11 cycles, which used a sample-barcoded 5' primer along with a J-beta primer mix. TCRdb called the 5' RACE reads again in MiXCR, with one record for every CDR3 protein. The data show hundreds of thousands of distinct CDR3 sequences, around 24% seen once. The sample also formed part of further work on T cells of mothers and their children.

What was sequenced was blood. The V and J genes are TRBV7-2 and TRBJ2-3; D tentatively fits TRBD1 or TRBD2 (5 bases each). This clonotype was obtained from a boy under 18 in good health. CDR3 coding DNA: TGTGCCAGCAGCTTAGCGGCGCGTATGGGGGCAGATACGCAGTATTTT. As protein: CASSLAARMGADTQYF. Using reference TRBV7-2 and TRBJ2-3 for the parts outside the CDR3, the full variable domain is GAGVSQSPSNKVTEKGKDVELRCDPISGHTALYWYRQSLGQGLEFLIYFQGNSAPDKSGLPSDRFSAERTGGSVSTLTIQRTQQEDSAVYLCASSLAARMGADTQYFGPGTRLTVL.